This record covers a single T cell receptor (beta chain). The target antigen is unknown. This sample was taken from a study of glioma-infiltrating T cells after dendritic cell vaccination. Across the study: Monocyte-derived dendritic cells, cultured about 7 days with IL-4 and GM-CSF, were pulsed with autologous tumor lysate.

Selection required adequate fresh-frozen tumor tissue plus more than two years' survival data. Germline V gives CDR1 SGDLS, CDR2 YYNGEE. V trimming: 4 bases; J trimming: 7 bases; junction bases outside the gene matches: 12. The CDR3 length is 15 residues. Primers: 60 V beta forward and 13 J beta reverse. Method: immunoSEQ multiplex PCR; TCRdb's copy keeps in-frame clones and lacks some. The sample has thousands of clones, 80% to 95% seen once. Study outcomes and limitations: Higher TCR clonality did not directly relate to longer survival.

The specimen was blood, collected before dendritic cell vaccination. This TCR came from a human donor with glioblastoma. This chain uses TRBV9 with TRBJ1-1, with 8 bases matching TRBD1. The DNA of the CDR3 is TGTGCCAGCAGCCTAGACGGACAGGGATCCGTTGAAGCTTTCTTT. It encodes CASSLDGQGSVEAFF.